Listed here is a single TCR beta chain. Authors' processing steps: Estimated nucleated cell counts came from reference gene primer amplification. Only in-frame clones appear in the TCRdb table, and some are missing; sequencing was by immunoSEQ multiplex PCR. That table supplies the V and J calls and clone size; D and trimming were determined from the DNA. The sample includes about 75,000 clones, 79% of them seen just once. This entry is derived from a study of blood T cell repertoires in COVID-19. From germline, CDR1 is SGHTA and CDR2 FQGNSA. This CDR3 is built from 16 residues. V gave up 0 bases and J gave up 4 bases; unmatched junction bases: 5.

V gene TRBV7-2 combines with J gene TRBJ2-3; TRBD2 aligns across 9 bases. This sequence originates from an elderly woman with active or convalescent COVID-19. Sequencing was carried out using peripheral blood. The CDR3 DNA reads as TGTGCCAGCAGCTTAGCGGGCGGGAGGGGGGCAGATACGCAGTATTTT. This gives the protein CASSLAGGRGADTQYF. Based on the CDR3 plus reference TRBV7-2 and TRBJ2-3, the full variable domain is GAGVSQSPSNKVTEKGKDVELRCDPISGHTALYWYRQSLGQGLEFLIYFQGNSAPDKSGLPSDRFSAERTGGSVSTLTIQRTQQEDSAVYLCASSLAGGRGADTQYFGPGTRLTVL.